Following are 26 T cell receptor beta chains from one sample sequenced in a study of T cell clonotyping in hematopoietic cell transplantation. Clones were read by immunoSEQ multiplex PCR, and TCRdb kept only the in-frame ones, dropping some. Here the sample spans around 9,800 clones, roughly 89% being singletons. The sample in question was PBMCs, obtained 180 days after allogeneic stem cell transplant. The receptors stem from a male patient aged 60-69 years who had an allogeneic stem cell transplant from an unrelated donor, so the T cells may come from the graft donor. Some clones in this sample may be carry-over from other donors' samples.

This clone appeared a single time. V gene TRBV11-2 combines with J gene TRBJ2-3; maybe TRBD2 (6 bases). CDR1 SGHAT and CDR2 FQNNGV come from the germline V gene. This CDR3 contains 14 residues. Trimming removed 1 base at V and 1 base at J, with 6 bases between. The CDR3 loop is CASSLAGGTDTQYF. The CDR3 DNA is TGTGCCAGCAGCTTAGCGGGGGGCACAGATACGCAGTATTTT.

V and J are TRBV4-3 and TRBJ2-7; 11 bases are shared with TRBD2. This CDR3 spans 16 amino acids. V shed 0 bases and J 4 bases; nucleotides not matched to a gene: 5. In germline, CDR1 is LGHNA, CDR2 YSLEER. This CDR3 reads CASSQEASGGWYEQYF. The CDR3 DNA reads as TGCGCCAGCAGCCAAGAGGCTAGCGGGGGGTGGTACGAGCAGTACTTC.

The chain recombines TRBV7-8 with TRBJ2-2; D is perhaps TRBD2 (6 bases). The CDR3 contains 16 residues. The V and J ends lost 3 bases and 6 bases respectively, with 17 bases between them. Germline V gene sequence: CDR1 SGHVS, CDR2 FQNEAQ. CDR3 in amino acids: CASSFGSSFTSGELFF. The CDR3 DNA reads as TGTGCCAGCAGCTTCGGGAGTTCATTTACTTCCGGGGAGCTGTTTTTT.

This rearrangement joins TRBV19 to TRBJ1-5; D possibly corresponds to TRBD1 (6 bases). There are 15 residues in the CDR3. The V and J ends lost 9 bases and 3 bases respectively, with 18 bases between them. Germline assignment: CDR1 LNHDA and CDR2 SQIVND (reference sequence). The DNA of the CDR3 is TGTGCCAGCCTTCACACTGGGGGCGCCAATCAGCCCCAGCATTTT. This translates into CASLHTGGANQPQHF.

J is TRBJ1-1 and V is TRBV4-1; D gene unclear. This CDR3 has 14 amino acids. The V end was cut by 0 bases, the J end by 7 bases, with 12 bases between. Per germline, CDR1 MGHRA and CDR2 YSYEKL. The CDR3 reads CASSQDSTANEAFF. CDR3 in DNA: TGCGCCAGCAGCCAAGATAGCACAGCAAATGAAGCTTTCTTT.

The chain carries TRBV10-1 and TRBJ1-5, with a weak D call TRBD1 (5 bases). The CDR3 is 17 residues long. Per germline, CDR1 WNHNN and CDR2 SYGVQD (reference sequence). V was trimmed by 0 bases and J by 7 bases, leaving 19 bases between them. The CDR3 sequence is CASSESTVGGLGQPQHF. DNA for the CDR3: TGCGCCAGCAGTGAGTCGACAGTGGGGGGTTTGGGCCAGCCCCAGCATTTT.

V gene TRBV6-1 combines with J gene TRBJ2-7, with D possibly being TRBD1 (5 bases). Deletions cut 3 bases from V and 4 bases from J, with 13 bases between. The germline V gene has CDR1 MNHNS and CDR2 SASEGT. The CDR3 length is 14 residues. As DNA, the CDR3 is TGTGCCAGCAGTGACCAGACAGAAACTTACGAGCAGTACTTC. Protein sequence: CASSDQTETYEQYF.

V usage is TRBV6-5 and J usage is TRBJ1-1, with 8 bases that match TRBD1. Germline CDR1 MNHEY, CDR2 SVGAGI. The CDR3 runs 13 residues. With V trimmed by 8 bases and J by 5 bases, 7 bases remained unmatched. CDR3 coding DNA: TGTGCCAGCTGCCAGACAGGGGAAACTGAAGCTTTCTTT. Amino acid sequence: CASCQTGETEAFF.

J is TRBJ1-6 and V is TRBV5-4, with 7 nucleotides matching TRBD1. This CDR3 is 16 amino acids long. Germline values: CDR1 SGHNT, CDR2 YYREEE (reference sequence). The V gene end was trimmed by 3 bases and the J gene end by 6 bases; junction bases not matched to a gene: 9. CDR3 loop: CASSSPSTGPNSPLHF. CDR3 DNA sequence: TGTGCCAGCAGCTCCCCCTCGACAGGGCCTAATTCACCCCTCCACTTT.

The chain couples TRBV7-3 to TRBJ1-1; D gene unclear. This CDR3 is 13 amino acids long. Germline V lookup: CDR1 SGHTA, CDR2 FQGTGA. V lost 4 bases and J lost 7, with 13 bases in between. CDR3 region: CASSYGNVGEAFF. DNA for the CDR3: TGTGCCAGCAGCTACGGGAACGTGGGTGAAGCTTTCTTT.

This chain links TRBV27 with TRBJ2-1; D is ambiguous. CDR3 size: 15 residues. Germline assignment: CDR1 MNHEY and CDR2 SMNVEV (reference sequence). V was pared by 2 bases and J by 6 bases, with 14 bases between. The CDR3: CASSLTEREANEQFF. As DNA, the CDR3 is TGTGCCAGCAGTTTAACCGAGCGAGAAGCCAATGAGCAGTTCTTC.

The rearrangement links TRBV14 to TRBJ2-7, with 7 bases fitting TRBD2. This CDR3 is built from 16 residues. V gave up 0 bases and J gave up 8 bases; unmatched junction bases: 13. CDR1 SGHDN and CDR2 FVKESK come from the germline V gene. The CDR3 region is CASSQDREKGREQQYF. The CDR3, as DNA: TGTGCCAGCAGCCAAGATAGAGAGAAGGGGAGGGAACAGCAGTACTTC.

The J gene is TRBJ1-6, the V gene TRBV15; TRBD1 matches at 7 bases. Germline trimming cut 5 bases from V and 4 bases from J; bases unmatched to any gene: 2. Per the germline V gene, CDR1 is LNHNV and CDR2 is YYDKDF (reference sequence). The CDR3 sequence is 14 residues long. CDR3 in amino acids: CATSLGQYNSPLHF. DNA for the CDR3: TGTGCCACCAGCCTGGGACAGTATAATTCACCCCTCCACTTT.

Notes on this clone: The junction does not match germline at one end; this may be a read error. The chain recombines TRBV11-1 with TRBJ1-1; 7 nucleotides match TRBD1. The CDR3 consists of 12 residues. CDR1 SGHAT and CDR2 FQDESV come from the germline V gene (reference sequence). The CDR3 here is CASSLDGTAPNF. The CDR3 coding sequence is TGTGCCAGCAGCTTAGACGGGACAGCGCCCAACTTT.

The V gene is TRBV6-5, the J gene TRBJ1-5; perhaps TRBD1 as D (6 bases). The V and J ends lost 6 bases and 6 bases respectively, with 12 bases between them. The CDR3 is 13 residues long. Germline CDR1 MNHEY, CDR2 SVGAGI. Here the CDR3 DNA reads TGTGCCAGCAGCCGGGACATCTCTCAGCCCCAGCATTTT. This codes for CASSRDISQPQHF.

V is TRBV19 and J is TRBJ1-1; D uncertain. V was trimmed by 5 bases and J by 5 bases, leaving 21 bases between them. This CDR3 is built from 16 residues. Looked up from germline, CDR1 is LNHDA and CDR2 is SQIVND (reference sequence). The CDR3 protein is CASSSSLIGIRTEAFF. Here the CDR3 DNA reads TGTGCCAGTAGTTCCTCGCTTATAGGGATCCGGACTGAAGCTTTCTTT.

The chain carries TRBV25-1 and TRBJ2-5; D might be TRBD2 (6 bases). Germline lookup yields CDR1 MGHDK and CDR2 SYGVNS. Trimming stripped 2 bases from V and 2 bases from J, with 15 bases between. The CDR3 is 16 residues long. In DNA, the CDR3 is TGTGCCAGCAGTGAAATATCGGGGGACCCACAAGAGACCCAGTACTTC. Translating gives CASSEISGDPQETQYF. The whole variable domain, filled in from reference TRBV25-1 and TRBJ2-5, reads EADIYQTPRYLVIGTGKKITLECSQTMGHDKMYWYQQDPGMELHLIHYSYGVNSTEKGDLSSESTVSRIRTEHFPLTLESARPSHTSQYLCASSEISGDPQETQYFGPGTRLLVL.

This chain uses TRBV7-8 with TRBJ1-1, with D unresolved. Per germline, CDR1 SGHVS and CDR2 FQNEAQ. This CDR3 region has 13 residues. Trimming took off 5 bases at V and 4 bases at J, with 11 bases between the two ends. CDR3 DNA sequence: TGTGCCAGCAGCCCACGGTCTAGCACTGAAGCTTTCTTT. Encoded protein: CASSPRSSTEAFF.

The V and J genes are TRBV5-6 and TRBJ1-2, with TRBD1 as a possible D gene (6 bases). V dropped 3 bases and J dropped 8 bases, with 14 bases sitting between them. The CDR3 covers 13 residues. The germline V gene has CDR1 SGHDT and CDR2 YYEEEE. This CDR3 is CASSYTRGRGYTF. DNA for the CDR3: TGTGCCAGCAGCTATACCAGGGGAAGGGGCTACACCTTC.

V gene TRBV21-1 combines with J gene TRBJ1-2. TRBV21-1 is flagged as a pseudogene. This CDR3 is built from 16 residues. The CDR3 region is CASSKGAYKTLGGYTF. CDR3 sequence (DNA): TGTGCCAGCAGCAAAGGTGCTTATAAGACGTTGGGTGGCTACACCTTC.

This clone has a single count. The CDR3 DNA reads TGTGCCAGTAGTATCGGGGCGGCCGGCGACACTGAAGCTTTCTTT. Its protein is CASSIGAAGDTEAFF. The chain combines TRBV19 with TRBJ1-1; D is perhaps TRBD1 (5 bases). Per the germline V gene, CDR1 is LNHDA and CDR2 is SQIVND (reference sequence). This CDR3 comprises 15 residues. Trimming took 3 bases from V and 3 from J, leaving 14 bases between them.

The chain uses TRBV5-4 and TRBJ1-2; D uncertain. V shed 0 bases and J shed 4 bases, with 10 bases lying between them. The CDR3 is 14 amino acids. CDR1 and CDR2 (germline): SGHNT, YYREEE (reference sequence). CDR3 loop: CASSLEAGTYGYTF. As DNA, the CDR3 is TGTGCCAGCAGCTTGGAGGCAGGAACCTATGGCTACACCTTC.

The chain joins TRBV27 to TRBJ2-3; TRBD2 aligns across 8 bases. This CDR3 has 16 residues. Trimming removed 7 bases from V and 4 bases from J; junction bases left unmatched: 13. Germline loops: CDR1 MNHEY, CDR2 SMNVEV (reference sequence). The CDR3 is CASKDRGGFGPDTQYF. The CDR3 nucleotides are TGTGCCAGCAAAGACCGGGGGGGATTTGGCCCAGATACGCAGTATTTT.

The V call is TRBV10-3, the J call TRBJ2-3; unclear D gene. Trimming took off 3 bases at V and 4 bases at J, with 11 bases between the two ends. Per germline, CDR1 ENHRY and CDR2 SYGVKD. The CDR3 consists of 14 residues. The CDR3 sequence: CAISEGFEADTQYF. As DNA, the CDR3 is TGTGCCATCAGTGAAGGTTTTGAGGCAGATACGCAGTATTTT.

V gene TRBV29-1 combines with J gene TRBJ2-7, with TRBD1 identical over 8 bases. The CDR3 extends over 14 amino acids. V dropped 5 bases and J dropped 2; count of bases not matched to a gene: 8. CDR1 is SQVTM, CDR2 ANQGSEA, per germline. The DNA of the CDR3 is TGCAGCGTTTGGGGGACAGGAATCACCTACGAGCAGTACTTC. This codes for CSVWGTGITYEQYF.

The J gene is TRBJ2-1, the V gene TRBV27; tentative D call: TRBD1 (7 bases). V was pared by 2 bases and J by 4 bases, with 12 bases between. Germline V CDR1 and CDR2: MNHEY, SMNVEV (reference sequence). The CDR3 consists of 15 residues. The CDR3 loop reads CASSLAGGPYNEQFF. Here the CDR3 DNA reads TGTGCCAGCAGTTTAGCAGGGGGGCCGTACAATGAGCAGTTCTTC.